The entry that follows covers one T cell receptor (beta chain) sequence. Trimming at V came to 6 bases and at J to 2 bases, leaving 10 bases not matched to a gene. Germline loops: CDR1 LNHDA, CDR2 SQIVND (reference sequence). This CDR3 has 17 residues. The data belong to a study of blood T cell repertoires in COVID-19. Here immunoSEQ multiplex PCR was the method, and the copy in TCRdb shows in-frame clones only, minus some. The repertoire holds about 270,000 clones, with around 89% as singletons. This TCR derives from a woman aged 30 to 39 with acute COVID-19. The V and J genes are TRBV19 and TRBJ2-6; 7 positions agree with TRBD1. Sample: PBMCs or T cells enriched from blood (not recorded which). This CDR3 is CASSTGVSSTGANVLTF. CDR3 DNA: TGTGCCAGTAGCACAGGGGTTAGCTCAACTGGGGCCAACGTCCTGACTTTC.